This record covers a single T cell receptor (beta chain). What it recognizes is unknown. The data were taken from a study of OX40 agonist ivuxolimab in advanced cancers. Study summary: More than 35% of patients had received prior checkpoint inhibitor therapy. General study findings and limits: Partial responders receiving 0.1-3.0 mg/kg showed among the lowest clonal expansion.

Patients were ruled out by autoimmune disease history or systemic immunosuppression. Blood samples were obtained at baseline, cycle 4 day 1, and cycle 7 day 1. The CDR3 runs 19 residues. In germline, CDR1 is SGHVS, CDR2 FNYEAQ. V lost 3 bases, J lost 5 bases, and 25 bases lay in between. Sequencing used immunoSEQ multiplex PCR; TCRdb keeps in-frame clones, though not all of them. The data hold about 77,000 clones, with approximately 83% observed a single time. J is TRBJ2-2 and V is TRBV7-6, with a possible D match to TRBD1 (6 bases). The receptor was derived from an adult with an advanced solid tumor such as melanoma, head and neck, liver or kidney cancer. The input for sequencing was CD4+ or CD8+ T cells sorted from blood, taken in a trial of the OX40 agonist ivuxolimab. The CDR3 DNA follows: TGTGCCAGCAGCTTGTGGGGCCCGATGGGGACAACCCGAACCGGGGAGCTGTTTTTT. It is translated as CASSLWGPMGTTRTGELFF.